The 5 T cell receptor beta chains listed next were all sequenced from one sample in a study of shared clonotypes between healthy human individuals. Libraries were prepared by immunoSEQ multiplex PCR; TCRdb keeps only in-frame clonotypes and omits some of them. Among about 470,000 clones listed, 70% to 80% were seen once. The sample consisted of PBMCs. The receptors derive from a woman in her thirties or forties in good health. Some clones in this sample may be carry-over from other donors' samples.

The chain carries TRBV13 and TRBJ2-1, with 8 bases matching TRBD2. CDR1 PRHDT and CDR2 FYEKMQ come from the germline V gene (reference sequence). Trimming removed 0 bases from V and 6 bases from J; junction bases left unmatched: 7. The CDR3 is 16 amino acids. Written as DNA, the CDR3 is TGTGCCAGCAGCTTAGGAGGACTAGCCGGCAGCAATGAGCAGTTCTTC. It encodes CASSLGGLAGSNEQFF.

The J gene is TRBJ2-7, the V gene TRBV5-1, with TRBD1 identical over 7 bases. Germline V CDR1 and CDR2: SGHRS, YFSETQ. The CDR3 is made up of 14 amino acids. J was trimmed by 4 bases and V by 4 bases; bases with no gene match: 8. CDR3 amino acids: CASSPDRVLYEQYF. The CDR3 nucleotides are TGCGCCAGCAGCCCTGACAGGGTATTATACGAGCAGTACTTC. The full variable domain, completed using reference TRBV5-1 and TRBJ2-7, is KAGVTQTPRYLIKTRGQQVTLSCSPISGHRSVSWYQQTPGQGLQFLFEYFSETQRNKGNFPGRFSGRQFSNSRSEMNVSTLELGDSALYLCASSPDRVLYEQYFGPGTRLTVT.

In its sample, this clone was seen a few times. In DNA, the CDR3 is TGTGCCAGCAGCTTGGGGGGACAGCTCGGGGATGGCTACACCTTC. The encoded protein is CASSLGGQLGDGYTF. This chain links TRBV5-5 with TRBJ1-2; 7 bases line up with TRBD1. The CDR3 runs 15 residues. From germline, CDR1 is SGHKS and CDR2 YYEKEE (reference sequence). V lost 0 bases to trimming and J lost 6 bases; unmatched junction nucleotides: 8.

The chain uses TRBV10-2 and TRBJ2-1; D is possibly TRBD2 (5 bases). With 9 bases removed from V and 0 bases from J, the gap between germline ends came to 9 bases. In germline, CDR1 is WSHSY, CDR2 SAAADI. The CDR3 consists of 13 residues. CDR3 amino acids: CARRVSSYNEQFF. DNA for the CDR3: TGCGCCAGGCGGGTAAGCTCCTACAATGAGCAGTTCTTC.

This clone came up once. This chain links TRBV9 with TRBJ1-3; D is unclear. The CDR3 has 14 residues. In germline, CDR1 is SGDLS, CDR2 YYNGEE. Trimming took off 0 bases at V and 4 bases at J, with 8 bases between the two ends. The CDR3 DNA reads as TGTGCCAGCAGCGTAGCCGGGTCCGGAAACACCATATATTTT. This sequence encodes CASSVAGSGNTIYF.